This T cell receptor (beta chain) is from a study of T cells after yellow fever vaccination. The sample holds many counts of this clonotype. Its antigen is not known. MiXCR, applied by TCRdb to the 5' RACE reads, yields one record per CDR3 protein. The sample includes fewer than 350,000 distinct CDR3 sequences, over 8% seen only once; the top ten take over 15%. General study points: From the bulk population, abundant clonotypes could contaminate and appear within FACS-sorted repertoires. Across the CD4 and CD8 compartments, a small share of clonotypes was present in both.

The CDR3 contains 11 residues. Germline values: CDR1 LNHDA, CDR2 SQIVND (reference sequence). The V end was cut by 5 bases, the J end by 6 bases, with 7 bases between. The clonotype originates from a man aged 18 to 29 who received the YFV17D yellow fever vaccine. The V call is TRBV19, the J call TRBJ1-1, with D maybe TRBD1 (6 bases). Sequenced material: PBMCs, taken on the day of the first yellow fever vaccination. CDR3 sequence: CASSGGPEAFF. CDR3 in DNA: TGTGCCAGTAGTGGGGGCCCTGAAGCTTTCTTT.